The clone carrying this T cell receptor beta chain was detected only once. The data are from a study of control samples from healthy donors and cancer patients. Trimming took 4 bases from V and 1 from J, leaving 18 bases between them. Looked up from germline, CDR1 is SGHVS and CDR2 is FQNEAQ. The CDR3 spans 17 residues. Clones were read by immunoSEQ multiplex PCR, and TCRdb kept only the in-frame ones, dropping some. The sample lists roughly 150,000 clones, approximately 86% occurring once. The sample consisted of blood. This receptor was obtained from a man aged 18 to 29 in good health. The chain is built from TRBV7-8 and TRBJ2-3; no firm D call. CDR3 sequence: CASSSPRWISGTDTQYF. As DNA, the CDR3 is TGTGCCAGCAGCTCCCCCCGGTGGATATCTGGCACAGATACGCAGTATTTT.